The 17 T cell receptor beta chains given below trace back to one sample, sequenced in a study of CD8 T cells in Susac syndrome. RNA totalling roughly 0.45 to 1 ug underwent reverse transcription with random hexamers. TCRdb re-derived calls from the immunoSEQ multiplex PCR reads in MiXCR, one entry per CDR3 protein. Of approximately 220,000 distinct CDR3 sequences listed, over 90% are singletons. Source material: CD4+ T cells from PBMCs. The origin of the receptors is a human donor with multiple sclerosis.

V gene TRBV20-1 combines with J gene TRBJ1-2; the D gene is possibly TRBD1 (6 bases). CDR3 length: 17 amino acids. The V end lost 6 bases, the J end lost 1 base, and 24 bases lay between the germline ends. Per the germline V gene, CDR1 is DFQATT and CDR2 is SNEGSKA (reference sequence). The chain's CDR3 is CSAIDRSRPGVNYGYTF. DNA for the CDR3: TGCAGTGCAATAGACAGGAGCCGACCAGGGGTTAACTATGGCTACACCTTC.

This clonotype was counted a single time. The J gene is TRBJ2-5, the V gene TRBV10-2; D might be TRBD2 (6 bases). The germline CDR1 and CDR2 sequences are WSHSY and SAAADI. This CDR3 comprises 15 residues. V dropped 9 bases and J dropped 5 bases, with 22 bases sitting between them. The DNA for the CDR3 is TGCGCCAGTTCTCCCGGGTTTGGAGGGATGGAGACCCAGTACTTC. It encodes CASSPGFGGMETQYF.

The rearrangement links TRBV19 to TRBJ2-5; D might be TRBD2 (6 bases). Trimming pared 6 bases from V and 5 bases from J, leaving 19 bases between. The CDR3 loop spans 15 amino acids. The germline CDR1 and CDR2 sequences are LNHDA and SQIVND (reference sequence). The CDR3 nucleotides are TGTGCCAGTAGAGGTGGAGGGCAGATGTGGGAGACCCAGTACTTC. The encoded protein is CASRGGGQMWETQYF.

The chain uses TRBV20-1 and TRBJ2-3; D unclear. The CDR3 has 13 amino acids. Germline-derived CDR1 and CDR2 are DFQATT and SNEGSKA (reference sequence). The CDR3 sequence: CRPWGSSADTQYF. As DNA, the CDR3 is TGCAGGCCCTGGGGATCCAGCGCAGATACGCAGTATTTT.

This chain uses TRBV6-1 with TRBJ2-7, with D unresolved. This CDR3 has 13 amino acids. V was clipped by 8 bases and J by 3 bases, with 14 bases between them. Germline assignment: CDR1 MNHNS and CDR2 SASEGT. In DNA, the CDR3 is TGTGCCAGCTGCCCCTTACACCACTACGAGCAGTACGTC. Its translation: CASCPLHHYEQYV.

J is TRBJ1-5 and V is TRBV4-2; D is ambiguous. The germline gives CDR1 LGHNA, CDR2 YNFKEQ. The CDR3 has 15 residues. Between the trimmed V and J ends, which lost 0 bases and 2 bases, there was a span of 8 bases. The CDR3, as DNA: TGTGCCAGCAGCCAAGAATCCGGGCGCAATCAGCCCCAGCATTTT. It encodes CASSQESGRNQPQHF.

J is TRBJ2-3 and V is TRBV30; 10 bases align to TRBD2. This CDR3 spans 13 amino acids. V lost 5 bases and J lost 4; bases outside the gene matches: 3. Germline CDR1 GTSNPN, CDR2 SVGIG (reference sequence). The CDR3 DNA reads TGTGCCTGGGCGAGCGGGGGGGCAGATACGCAGTATTTT. Translated, it gives CAWASGGADTQYF. Looking up the rest from reference TRBV30 and TRBJ2-3 gives the full variable domain: SQTIHQWPATLVQPVGSPLSLECTVEGTSNPNLYWYRQAAGRGLQLLFYSVGIGQISSEVPQNLSASRPQDRQFILSSKKLLLSDSGFYLCAWASGGADTQYFGPGTRLTVL.

This chain uses TRBV2 with TRBJ2-3; perhaps TRBD2 as D (6 bases). Trimming shortened V by 2 bases and J by 5 bases, and 17 bases separated the two germline ends. The CDR3 is 16 amino acids. Germline V gives CDR1 SNHLY, CDR2 FYNNEI. Here the CDR3 DNA reads TGTGCCAGCAGTGAACATCCGGCGGGGACGGGAGATACGCAGTATTTT. Its protein product is CASSEHPAGTGDTQYF.

The rearrangement uses TRBV30 and TRBJ2-3; the D call may be TRBD1 or TRBD2 (5 bases each). The V gene lost 8 bases and the J gene lost 4 bases, with 16 bases spanning the gap. The CDR3 covers 13 residues. Germline V lookup: CDR1 GTSNPN, CDR2 SVGIG (reference sequence). This CDR3 is CARRGDRADTQYF. CDR3 coding DNA: TGTGCCCGACGGGGCGATCGGGCAGATACGCAGTATTTT.

The chain carries TRBV29-1 and TRBJ1-1, with no clear D. Between the trimmed V and J ends, which lost 3 bases and 0 bases, there was a span of 14 bases. This CDR3 is 15 amino acids long. CDR1 is SQVTM and CDR2 is ANQGSEA in the germline V gene. The CDR3, as DNA: TGCAGCGTTGATTACCCAGGCGGTATGAACACTGAAGCTTTCTTT. The encoded protein is CSVDYPGGMNTEAFF. Based on the CDR3 plus reference TRBV29-1 and TRBJ1-1, the full variable domain is SAVISQKPSRDICQRGTSLTIQCQVDSQVTMMFWYRQQPGQSLTLIATANQGSEATYESGFVIDKFPISRPNLTFSTLTVSNMSPEDSSIYLCSVDYPGGMNTEAFFGQGTRLTVV.

The CDR3 reads CATSQAGQYEKLFF. Here the CDR3 DNA reads TGTGCCACCAGCCAGGCGGGCCAATATGAAAAACTGTTTTTT. V usage is TRBV15 and J usage is TRBJ1-4; D is unresolved. Germline lookup yields CDR1 LNHNV and CDR2 YYDKDF (reference sequence). The V and J ends lost 5 bases and 6 bases respectively, with 13 bases between them. The CDR3 loop spans 14 amino acids. The whole variable domain, remainder taken from reference TRBV15 and TRBJ1-4, is DAMVIQNPRYQVTQFGKPVTLSCSQTLNHNVMYWYQQKSSQAPKLLFHYYDKDFNNEADTPDNFQSRRPNTSFCFLDIRSPGLGDTAMYLCATSQAGQYEKLFFGSGTQLSVL.

V and J are TRBV11-1 and TRBJ2-1, with no clear D. The CDR3 consists of 13 residues. Germline CDR1 reads SGHAT; CDR2 reads FQDESV (reference sequence). V was trimmed by 5 bases and J by 8 bases, leaving 13 bases between them. This CDR3 is CASSLFGGDEQFF. CDR3 nucleotide sequence: TGTGCCAGCAGCCTCTTCGGTGGTGATGAGCAGTTCTTC.

The chain joins TRBV6-1 to TRBJ1-2; D may be TRBD1 (5 bases). Per germline, CDR1 MNHNS and CDR2 SASEGT. Between the trimmed V and J ends, which lost 7 bases and 8 bases, there was a span of 17 bases. The CDR3 sequence is 13 residues long. The CDR3 spells CASTQSPDRGYTF. The CDR3 nucleotides are TGTGCCAGCACCCAATCACCCGACAGAGGCTACACCTTC.

V and J are TRBV12-3 or TRBV12-4 and TRBJ1-5; 8 positions match TRBD1. The CDR3 has 15 residues. V dropped 6 bases and J dropped 4; count of bases not matched to a gene: 8. The CDR3 spells CASSSVDRGNQPQHF. CDR3 bases: TGTGCCAGCAGCTCGGTCGACAGGGGAAATCAGCCCCAGCATTTT.

This chain joins TRBV6-5 and TRBJ2-2; possibly TRBD1 for D (5 bases). V lost 7 bases, J lost 2 bases, and 14 bases lay in between. Looked up from germline, CDR1 is MNHEY and CDR2 is SVGAGI. CDR3 size: 15 residues. The CDR3 DNA reads TGTGCCAGCAAAGACAGAAATTCTAACACCGGGGAGCTGTTTTTT. The encoded protein is CASKDRNSNTGELFF.

This sequence joins TRBV14 and TRBJ1-2; D not resolved. V lost 5 bases and J lost 6, with 19 bases in between. The germline V gene encodes CDR1 SGHDN and CDR2 FVKESK. There are 15 residues in the CDR3. The CDR3 region is CASSKILTPVDGYTF. The CDR3 DNA is TGTGCCAGCAGCAAGATTCTCACACCCGTAGATGGCTACACCTTC.

The chain employs TRBV9 and TRBJ2-3; D gene unclear. CDR3 size: 16 residues. Germline CDR1 SGDLS, CDR2 YYNGEE. V lost 4 bases and J lost 2, with 17 bases in between. CDR3 nucleotides: TGTGCCAGCAGCCTCCAAGACTTGCCATCCACAGATACGCAGTATTTT. Its protein is CASSLQDLPSTDTQYF. The full variable domain, in which reference TRBV9 and TRBJ2-3 provide the parts outside the CDR3, is DSGVTQTPKHLITATGQRVTLRCSPRSGDLSVYWYQQSLDQGLQFLIQYYNGEERAKGNILERFSAQQFPDLHSELNLSSLELGDSALYFCASSLQDLPSTDTQYFGPGTRLTVL.